The rows below give T cell receptor beta chains drawn from one sample of a study of T cell responses to AZD1222 COVID-19 vaccine. The assay was immunoSEQ multiplex PCR, and TCRdb's table has in-frame clones only and misses some. The sample lists 100,000 to 150,000 clones; roughly 85% were seen once. Sequences were derived from peripheral blood, sampled 28 days after the second AZD1222 dose. The receptors here all came from an adult who received the AZD1222 COVID-19 vaccine. Each CDR3 is given with its conserved first and last residue. A D gene is named only where the DNA matches it firmly. Clone size is shown for a subset of rows, as once, few, many or a class of expanded clone.

d_gene,abundance,v_gene,j_gene,CDR3aa,CDR3nt
TRBD2,.,TRBV2,TRBJ2-5,CASSQRGAQETQYF,TGTGCCAGCAGTCAGCGGGGGGCCCAAGAGACCCAGTACTTC
.,.,TRBV29-1,TRBJ2-3,CSVEVSGGDTQYF,TGCAGCGTTGAGGTGTCGGGGGGCGATACGCAGTATTTT
.,.,TRBV5-4,TRBJ2-1,CASSLAGGRSYNEQFF,TGTGCCAGCAGCTTGGCCGGAGGGAGATCCTACAATGAGCAGTTCTTC
.,.,TRBV5-4,TRBJ1-4,CASSLAMEEKLFF,TGTGCCAGCAGCTTGGCCATGGAGGAAAAACTGTTTTTT
.,.,TRBV6-2/TRBV6-3,TRBJ2-3,CASSYSPSSTDTQYF,TGTGCCAGCAGTTACTCACCCTCTAGCACAGATACGCAGTATTTT
.,.,TRBV6-5,TRBJ1-5,CASRPSSNQPQHF,TGTGCCAGCAGGCCCAGCAGCAATCAGCCCCAGCATTTT
TRBD2,.,TRBV5-3,TRBJ2-7,CARSLGLAGGIYEQYF,TGTGCCAGAAGCTTGGGACTAGCGGGGGGAATCTACGAGCAGTACTTC
.,.,TRBV5-1,TRBJ1-5,CASSFSGESNQPQHF,TGCGCCAGCAGCTTTTCCGGGGAAAGCAATCAGCCCCAGCATTTT
TRBD1,.,TRBV30,TRBJ1-5,CAWSVGTGDQPQHF,TGTGCCTGGAGTGTAGGTACAGGGGATCAGCCCCAGCATTTT
.,.,TRBV10-3,TRBJ2-7,CAIRDDSASEQYF,TGTGCCATCAGGGACGACAGCGCTTCCGAGCAGTACTTC
.,.,TRBV5-1,TRBJ1-2,CASSSPGSGYTF,TGCGCCAGCAGCTCCCCAGGAAGTGGCTACACCTTC
TRBD1,.,TRBV24-1,TRBJ2-3,CATSDPGQTEDTQYF,TGTGCCACCAGTGATCCGGGACAGACTGAAGATACGCAGTATTTT
.,.,TRBV19,TRBJ1-5,CASSPLVGSQPQHF,TGTGCCAGTAGCCCTTTGGTCGGTAGTCAGCCCCAGCATTTT
TRBD2,.,TRBV7-2,TRBJ2-3,CASRLAGSTDTQYF,TGTGCCAGCAGACTAGCGGGGTCGACAGATACGCAGTATTTT
TRBD1,.,TRBV19,TRBJ2-7,CASSLAGGSVYEQYF,TGTGCCAGTAGTCTAGCAGGGGGCTCCGTCTACGAGCAGTACTTC
TRBD2,.,TRBV5-1,TRBJ2-2,CASSFLAGLNTGELFF,TGCGCCAGCAGCTTTCTAGCGGGGCTGAACACCGGGGAGCTGTTTTTT
.,.,TRBV30,TRBJ1-5,CAWSVGGGAWQPQHF,TGTGCCTGGAGCGTTGGGGGGGGCGCGTGGCAGCCCCAGCATTTT
TRBD2,.,TRBV7-9,TRBJ2-5,CASSRDYQETQYF,TGTGCCAGCAGCCGGGACTATCAAGAGACCCAGTACTTC
.,.,TRBV11-3,TRBJ2-7,CASSHREYEQYF,TGTGCCAGCAGCCACAGGGAATACGAGCAGTACTTC
.,once,TRBV5-1,TRBJ1-3,CASSPSAGAGNTIYF,TGCGCCAGCAGCCCGTCGGCGGGGGCTGGAAACACCATATATTTT
.,.,TRBV9,TRBJ2-3,CASSGVADTQYF,TGTGCCAGCAGCGGGGTGGCAGATACGCAGTATTTT
TRBD1,.,TRBV18,TRBJ1-2,CASSPGQDNYGYTF,TGTGCCAGCTCACCGGGACAGGATAACTATGGCTACACCTTC
TRBD2,.,TRBV29-1,TRBJ2-3,CSVGTTYTDTQYF,TGCAGCGTCGGGACTACTTACACAGATACGCAGTATTTT
.,.,TRBV7-9,TRBJ2-5,CASSPGGPIETQYF,TGTGCCAGCAGCCCCGGGGGGCCGATTGAGACCCAGTACTTC
.,.,TRBV30,TRBJ2-3,CAWSVSTDTQYF,TGTGCCTGGAGTGTGAGCACAGATACGCAGTATTTT
.,.,TRBV10-3,TRBJ2-1,CAISRDGGYNEQFF,TGTGCCATCAGCCGGGACGGGGGATACAATGAGCAGTTCTTC
TRBD1,.,TRBV18,TRBJ1-4,CASSPPGQFNEKLFF,TGTGCCAGCTCACCACCGGGACAGTTTAATGAAAAACTGTTTTTT
.,.,TRBV27,TRBJ1-1,CASSSRTGGNTEAFF,TGTGCCAGCAGTTCAAGAACCGGGGGGAACACTGAAGCTTTCTTT
.,.,TRBV18,TRBJ2-7,CASSPQSSYEQYF,TGTGCCAGCTCACCACAGTCATCCTACGAGCAGTACTTC
.,.,TRBV3-1/TRBV3-2,TRBJ1-1,CASSQLTVNTEAFF,TGTGCCAGCAGCCAGCTGACAGTGAACACTGAAGCTTTCTTT
.,.,TRBV29-1,TRBJ1-5,CSVGFNQPQHF,TGCAGCGTGGGTTTCAATCAGCCCCAGCATTTT
.,.,TRBV29-1,TRBJ2-4,CSVTGLLAKNIQYF,TGCAGCGTTACAGGGCTACTAGCCAAAAACATTCAGTACTTC
TRBD1,.,TRBV18,TRBJ2-5,CASTADRQETQYF,TGTGCCAGCACCGCGGACAGGCAAGAGACCCAGTACTTC
TRBD2,.,TRBV18,TRBJ2-1,CASSPLSAGGLGEQFF,TGTGCCAGCTCACCACTTTCAGCGGGGGGCTTGGGTGAGCAGTTCTTC
.,once,TRBV6-5,TRBJ1-6,CAIRDTQNSPLHF,TGTGCCATAAGGGACACCCAAAATTCACCCCTCCACTTT
TRBD1,.,TRBV10-2,TRBJ2-5,CASSESGTDQETQYF,TGCGCCAGCAGTGAGTCAGGGACAGACCAAGAGACCCAGTACTTC
TRBD1,once,TRBV11-2,TRBJ1-5,CASSPGTGGSNQPQHF,TGTGCCAGCAGCCCCGGGACAGGGGGGAGCAATCAGCCCCAGCATTTT
.,.,TRBV28,TRBJ1-5,CASSAGNQPQHF,TGTGCCAGCAGTGCAGGGAACCAGCCCCAGCATTTT
TRBD1,.,TRBV28,TRBJ1-4,CASRSPGQAEEKLFF,TGTGCCAGCAGATCCCCGGGACAGGCAGAGGAAAAACTGTTTTTT
.,few,TRBV2,TRBJ1-5,CASNDRSPYSNQPQHF,TGTGCCAGCAATGACAGATCACCGTATAGCAATCAGCCCCAGCATTTT
.,.,TRBV6-2/TRBV6-3,TRBJ2-7,CASSPSLVSSHF,TGTGCCAGCAGCCCGTCTTTAGTGAGCTCCCACTTC
.,.,TRBV7-8,TRBJ1-3,CASSLFAGGNTIYF,TGTGCCAGCAGCCTCTTCGCGGGGGGAAACACCATATATTTT